The 30 T cell receptor beta chains below all came from one sample that was sequenced in a study of T cells in Graves' hyperthyroidism and ophthalmopathy. The investigators amplified TCR beta CDR3 regions from RNA transcripts. First-round RT-PCR of the TCR CDR3 relied on the HTBI primer set. MiXCR, applied by TCRdb to the multiplex PCR reads, yields one record per CDR3 protein. The sample contains under 350,000 distinct CDR3 sequences, 25% to 30% of which appear only once. Sequencing was done on a sample of blood. The receptors derive from a man between 35 and 55 years old with Graves' hyperthyroidism that later progressed to Graves' ophthalmopathy.

This clonotype has at least ten counts. J is TRBJ1-2 and V is TRBV29-1; possibly TRBD1 for D (5 bases). CDR1 is SQVTM, CDR2 ANQGSEA, per germline. The CDR3 consists of 18 residues. Trimming left V 6 bases short and J 2 bases short, with 28 bases between. CDR3 coding DNA: TGCAGCGTCTTTCTTGGGGGAAGAGGGGAATTAGCCAACTATGGCTACACCTTC. As protein: CSVFLGGRGELANYGYTF.

V and J are TRBV10-3 and TRBJ1-5; D not resolved. The CDR3 is made up of 15 amino acids. Trimming removed 2 bases at V and 4 bases at J, with 12 bases between. Germline V CDR1 and CDR2: ENHRY, SYGVKD. The CDR3 DNA is TGTGCCATCAGTGAGCGGCCAGAGGTTAATCAGCCCCAGCATTTT. It translates to CAISERPEVNQPQHF.

This clonotype was counted at least ten times. The chain combines TRBV10-3 with TRBJ2-5; perhaps TRBD2 as D (5 bases). The CDR3 length is 14 residues. The germline gives CDR1 ENHRY, CDR2 SYGVKD. Deletions cut 2 bases from V and 5 bases from J, with 12 bases between. The CDR3 here is CAISETGGFETQYF. As DNA, the CDR3 is TGTGCCATCAGTGAGACGGGCGGGTTTGAGACCCAGTACTTC.

This clonotype was picked up many times. The rearrangement links TRBV6-1 to TRBJ1-5; possible D gene TRBD1, 6 bases. CDR1 and CDR2 from the germline V gene are MNHNS and SASEGT. The V gene lost 0 bases and the J gene lost 3 bases, with 12 bases spanning the gap. The CDR3 loop spans 16 amino acids. This CDR3 is CASSEAGGLINQPQHF. In DNA form, the CDR3 reads TGTGCCAGCAGTGAAGCAGGGGGACTGATCAATCAGCCCCAGCATTTT.

This clonotype was observed a few times. The genes are TRBV6-1 and TRBJ1-2, with unresolved D. Germline CDR1 MNHNS, CDR2 SASEGT. The CDR3 totals 13 residues. The V end lost 0 bases, the J end lost 8 bases, and 10 bases lay between the germline ends. CDR3 DNA: TGTGCCAGCAGTGAAGCGCCGAAGAACGGCTACACCTTC. This translates into CASSEAPKNGYTF.

V gene TRBV20-1 combines with J gene TRBJ2-5; 8 bases agree with TRBD1. The V and J ends lost 3 bases and 9 bases, in that order; junction bases with no gene match: 6. This CDR3 spans 12 amino acids. CDR1 DFQATT and CDR2 SNEGSKA come from the germline V gene (reference sequence). The CDR3 nucleotides read TGCAGTGCTAGTGGACAGGGACGGGCCCAGTACTTC. This gives the protein CSASGQGRAQYF.

The sample holds many counts of this clonotype. The CDR3 nucleotides are TGTGCCAGTAGTATGGCCCCGAACACTGAAGCTTTCTTT. Translated: CASSMAPNTEAFF. This rearrangement joins TRBV19 to TRBJ1-1; D is unresolved. The CDR3 spans 13 residues. V lost 3 bases, J lost 1 base, and 6 bases lay in between. Germline V gene lookup returns CDR1 LNHDA and CDR2 SQIVND (reference sequence).

V is TRBV6-2 or TRBV6-3 and J is TRBJ1-5; the match to TRBD1 covers 11 bases. V was pared by 6 bases and J by 5 bases, with 12 bases of the junction left unmatched. Germline V CDR1 and CDR2: MNHEY, SVGEGT. The CDR3 has 17 residues. CDR3 in amino acids: CASRRGPGQGVYQPQHF. DNA of the CDR3: TGTGCCAGCAGAAGGGGTCCGGGACAGGGGGTCTATCAGCCCCAGCATTTT.

J is TRBJ2-7 and V is TRBV5-1, with TRBD2 identical over 7 bases. The CDR3 length is 12 residues. CDR1 and CDR2 (germline): SGHRS, YFSETQ. V shed 6 bases, J shed 6 bases, and the junction held 6 bases outside the gene matches. The CDR3 DNA follows: TGCGCCAGCAACGCGGGAGTGGGCGAGCAGTACTTC. It encodes CASNAGVGEQYF.

This clonotype was recorded at least ten times. This sequence joins TRBV18 and TRBJ2-5; D is ambiguous. The CDR3 is made up of 13 amino acids. From germline, CDR1 is KGHSH and CDR2 LQKENI. Trimming left V 2 bases short and J 1 base short, with 5 bases between. DNA of the CDR3: TGTGCCAGCTCACCAGCGATCCAAGAGACCCAGTACTTC. It yields the protein CASSPAIQETQYF.

This clonotype was observed many times. The chain is built from TRBV3-1 and TRBJ2-7; no clear D gene. V lost 4 bases and J lost 4, with 11 bases in between. Germline lookup yields CDR1 LGHDT and CDR2 YNNKEL (reference sequence). The CDR3 has 13 residues. CDR3 loop: CASSLSVKYEQYF. The CDR3, as DNA: TGTGCCAGCAGCCTGTCAGTGAAATACGAGCAGTACTTC.

This clonotype has ten or more counts. The chain uses TRBV6-5 and TRBJ1-1; TRBD1 is a possible D gene (5 bases). V dropped 2 bases and J dropped 1 base, with 11 bases sitting between them. The germline gives CDR1 MNHEY, CDR2 SVGAGI. The CDR3 is 15 amino acids. CDR3 DNA: TGTGCCAGCAGTTACAGTAAGGGGAGGAACACTGAAGCTTTCTTT. This translates into CASSYSKGRNTEAFF.

This clonotype showed up many times. The chain combines TRBV25-1 with TRBJ1-2; TRBD1 matches 7 bases. CDR3 length: 15 residues. CDR1 is MGHDK, CDR2 SYGVNS, per germline. V lost 1 base, J lost 4 bases, and 6 bases stayed unmatched. CDR3 residues: CASSESLGGIYGYTF. The CDR3 coding sequence is TGTGCCAGCAGTGAATCGTTAGGGGGCATCTATGGCTACACCTTC.

CDR3 loop: CASRKDGGTEAFF. For the CDR3, the DNA is TGTGCCAGCAGAAAGGACGGAGGGACTGAAGCTTTCTTT. The chain couples TRBV2 to TRBJ1-1; D not certain. This CDR3 is built from 13 residues. Trimming removed 6 bases at V and 5 bases at J, with 13 bases between. The germline gives CDR1 SNHLY, CDR2 FYNNEI.

Of note for this clonotype: Being one base from a much bigger clone, this may be a read error. V and J are TRBV11-2 and TRBJ1-3, with D possibly TRBD1 on 5 matching bases. Looked up from germline, CDR1 is SGHAT and CDR2 is FQNNGV. This CDR3 comprises 15 residues. The germline V and J ends were trimmed by 3 bases and 0 bases, with 9 bases remaining between them. CDR3 protein: CASSLTADSGNTIYF. The CDR3 nucleotides read TGTGCCAGCAGCTTGACAGCCGACTCTGGAAACACCATATATTTT.

This clonotype was recorded at least ten times. The chain has TRBV11-1 and TRBJ1-5; D is unclear. V was pared by 1 base and J by 4 bases, with 5 bases between. CDR3 size: 13 residues. Germline CDR1 and CDR2: SGHAT and FQDESV (reference sequence). This chain's CDR3 is CASSLEENQPQHF. Here the CDR3 DNA reads TGTGCCAGCAGCTTAGAGGAAAATCAGCCCCAGCATTTT.

This clonotype was recorded a few times. The V and J genes are TRBV10-3 and TRBJ2-1; 14 bases are a match to TRBD2. Trimming cost V 7 bases and J 4 bases; bases outside gene matches: 15. CDR1 is ENHRY, CDR2 SYGVKD, per germline. This CDR3 is 19 amino acids long. The DNA for the CDR3 is TGTGCCATCAACCAACCGGGACTAGCGGGAGAAGGGGGGTACAATGAGCAGTTCTTC. Amino acid sequence: CAINQPGLAGEGGYNEQFF.

This rearrangement joins TRBV28 to TRBJ1-5, with D tentatively TRBD1 (5 bases). Germline CDR1 is MDHEN and CDR2 is SYDVKM. The CDR3 loop spans 14 amino acids. The germline V and J ends were trimmed by 2 bases and 7 bases, with 12 bases remaining between them. The CDR3 nucleotides are TGTGCCAGCAGTTTACGCGGGGGAGGACAGCCCCAGCATTTT. As protein: CASSLRGGGQPQHF.

Ten or more counts support this clonotype. The rearrangement links TRBV20-1 to TRBJ2-5; D assignment may be TRBD1 or TRBD2 (5 bases each). The germline V gene encodes CDR1 DFQATT and CDR2 SNEGSKA (reference sequence). V shed 6 bases and J shed 5 bases, with 16 bases lying between them. The CDR3 extends over 13 amino acids. The DNA for the CDR3 is TGCAGTGCCCCGGGACCGCGTGGGGAGACCCAGTACTTC. It specifies CSAPGPRGETQYF.

In its sample, this clonotype was seen once. The chain has TRBV10-3 and TRBJ1-3; TRBD1 is a possible D gene (5 bases). The CDR3 runs to 15 residues. Trimming took 6 bases from V and 0 from J, leaving 12 bases between them. Germline V gives CDR1 ENHRY, CDR2 SYGVKD. CDR3 region: CAISRDGNSGNTIYF. The CDR3 bases are TGTGCCATCAGCCGGGACGGGAACTCTGGAAACACCATATATTTT.

In its sample, this clonotype was seen many times. J is TRBJ2-7 and V is TRBV9; 10 nucleotides line up with TRBD1. Germline V gene data show CDR1 as SGDLS and CDR2 as YYNGEE. V was pared by 3 bases and J by 5 bases, with 5 bases of the junction left unmatched. This CDR3 is built from 14 residues. CDR3 sequence (DNA): TGTGCCAGCAGCGGGGGACAGGGGATCCACGAGCAGTACTTC. This gives the protein CASSGGQGIHEQYF.

J is TRBJ2-5 and V is TRBV20-1, with D perhaps being TRBD1 or TRBD2 (6 bases each). This CDR3 comprises 15 residues. The V gene lost 8 bases and the J gene lost 5 bases, with 24 bases spanning the gap. The germline gives CDR1 DFQATT, CDR2 SNEGSKA (reference sequence). The CDR3 reads CSSYPFQGRMETQYF. CDR3 nucleotides: TGCAGTTCTTACCCTTTCCAGGGGAGGATGGAGACCCAGTACTTC.

V gene TRBV27 combines with J gene TRBJ2-7; 8 bases fit TRBD1. After removal of 2 bases from V and 6 bases from J, the junction contained 6 bases not matched to a gene. Looked up from germline, CDR1 is MNHEY and CDR2 is SMNVEV (reference sequence). The length of the CDR3 is 14 residues. This CDR3 reads CASSLAQGAREQYF. Written as DNA, the CDR3 is TGTGCCAGCAGTTTAGCGCAGGGGGCTCGCGAGCAGTACTTC.

The rearrangement uses TRBV30 and TRBJ2-7; D uncertain. V lost 3 bases and J 3 bases, leaving 9 bases between the germline ends. Per germline, CDR1 GTSNPN and CDR2 SVGIG (reference sequence). The CDR3 has 12 amino acids. The CDR3 is CAWSVIGYEQYF. CDR3 sequence (DNA): TGTGCCTGGAGCGTAATAGGCTACGAGCAGTACTTC.

This clonotype came up many times. Germline and junction disagree at one end, which may indicate a read error. The V call is TRBV12-3 or TRBV12-4, the J call TRBJ1-1; no clear D gene. The CDR3 is made up of 13 amino acids. CDR3 loop: CGSSSYMNTEAFF. For the CDR3, the DNA is TGTGGCAGCAGCAGTTACATGAACACTGAAGCTTTCTTT.

This clonotype appeared many times. The chain employs TRBV6-4 and TRBJ1-1, with D hard to call. The CDR3 runs to 13 residues. V lost 0 bases to trimming and J lost 2 bases, with 4 bases between them. Germline CDR1 reads MRHNA; CDR2 reads SNTAGT. CDR3 in amino acids: CASSDSDNTEAFF. For the CDR3, the DNA is TGTGCCAGCAGTGACTCGGACAACACTGAAGCTTTCTTT.

This clonotype was counted many times. The rearrangement uses TRBV12-3 or TRBV12-4 and TRBJ2-4; D is ambiguous. Trimming took 6 bases from V and 6 from J, leaving 12 bases between them. This CDR3 has 13 amino acids. The CDR3 protein is CASSLRRSNIQYF. In nucleotides, the CDR3 is TGTGCCAGCAGCCTCAGACGATCAAACATTCAGTACTTC.

The chain uses TRBV6-1 and TRBJ1-1, with TRBD1 as a possible D gene (5 bases). CDR3 length: 12 amino acids. In germline, CDR1 is MNHNS, CDR2 SASEGT. V lost 4 bases to trimming and J lost 11 bases, with 14 bases between them. The CDR3 sequence is CASSGKLRGAFF. The DNA for the CDR3 is TGTGCCAGCAGTGGTAAATTAAGGGGCGCTTTCTTT.

This clonotype appeared many times. The CDR3 DNA is TGTGCCAGCAGTACCGGGACAGGGGGAGAGACCCAGTACTTC. Translating it yields CASSTGTGGETQYF. The chain has TRBV6-2 or TRBV6-3 and TRBJ2-5; TRBD1 matches 11 bases. The CDR3 contains 14 residues. Trimming at V came to 5 bases and at J to 4 bases, leaving 3 bases not matched to a gene. The germline gives CDR1 MNHEY, CDR2 SVGEGT.

At least ten counts were recorded for this clonotype. The chain has TRBV29-1 and TRBJ1-2; 12 bases match TRBD1. Germline trimming cut 6 bases from V and 3 bases from J; bases unmatched to any gene: 11. Germline CDR1 and CDR2: SQVTM and ANQGSEA. The CDR3 is 16 amino acids. The CDR3: CSVRKGQGAFYYGYTF. The CDR3 nucleotides read TGCAGCGTCCGAAAGGGACAGGGGGCATTTTACTATGGCTACACCTTC.